Listed below are T cell receptor beta chains from one sample, sequenced in a study of T cell responses to AZD1222 COVID-19 vaccine. The assay was immunoSEQ multiplex PCR, and TCRdb's table has in-frame clones only and misses some. The table lists about 110,000 clones, about 85% of them singletons, with 5.2% in the top ten. The sample consisted of peripheral blood, taken on day 0 of AZD1222 vaccination. Receptor source: an adult in good health. The CDR3 runs from the conserved cysteine through the conserved F or W. D genes are given only for firm matches. Clone size is not always given. Where it is, it says once, few, many or a class for expanded clones.

d_call: NA; clone_size: NA; j_call: TRBJ1-2; v_call: TRBV7-8; cdr3_nt: TGTGCCAGCAGCTTCGGACAGCCCAGAGGTGGCTACACCTTC; cdr3_aa: CASSFGQPRGGYTF
d_call: NA; clone_size: NA; j_call: TRBJ2-1; v_call: TRBV7-8; cdr3_nt: TGTGCCAGCAGCCCAGGTGGAGACCAGTTCTTC; cdr3_aa: CASSPGGDQFF
d_call: TRBD1; clone_size: NA; j_call: TRBJ2-5; v_call: TRBV7-8; cdr3_nt: TGTGCCAGCAGCTTAGCTGATCTCACAGGGGGCGGAGAGACCCAGTACTTC; cdr3_aa: CASSLADLTGGGETQYF
d_call: NA; clone_size: NA; j_call: TRBJ1-1; v_call: TRBV7-9; cdr3_nt: TGTGCCAGCAGCTGGGGACAACTCCGGCGTGCTTTCTTT; cdr3_aa: CASSWGQLRRAFF
d_call: NA; clone_size: NA; j_call: TRBJ1-1; v_call: TRBV27; cdr3_nt: TGTGCCAGCAGTTACGGGCTGGGGGGCACTGAAGCTTTCTTT; cdr3_aa: CASSYGLGGTEAFF
d_call: TRBD2; clone_size: NA; j_call: TRBJ2-1; v_call: TRBV4-3; cdr3_nt: TGCGCCAGCAGCCAAGAGTGGACTAGCTCCTACAATGAGCAGTTCTTC; cdr3_aa: CASSQEWTSSYNEQFF
d_call: NA; clone_size: NA; j_call: TRBJ1-2; v_call: TRBV12-3/TRBV12-4; cdr3_nt: TGTGCCAGCAGCTTATCAGGAGGCTATGGCTACACCTTC; cdr3_aa: CASSLSGGYGYTF
d_call: TRBD2; clone_size: NA; j_call: TRBJ2-3; v_call: TRBV7-2; cdr3_nt: TGTGCCAGCAGCTATATATGGACTAGCGGGTCCAGCACAGATACGCAGTATTTT; cdr3_aa: CASSYIWTSGSSTDTQYF
d_call: NA; clone_size: NA; j_call: TRBJ1-2; v_call: TRBV3-1/TRBV3-2; cdr3_nt: TGTGCCAGCAGCCAAGAGAAGAGTGGGGGCTACACCTTC; cdr3_aa: CASSQEKSGGYTF
d_call: NA; clone_size: NA; j_call: TRBJ1-2; v_call: TRBV6-5; cdr3_nt: TGTGCCAGCAGTTACCGCCCGGGCAGGCCCGCGTATGGCTACACCTTC; cdr3_aa: CASSYRPGRPAYGYTF
d_call: TRBD2; clone_size: NA; j_call: TRBJ2-1; v_call: TRBV27; cdr3_nt: TGTGCCAGCAGTTTGGGCGGGACTAGCAGCAATGAGCAGTTCTTC; cdr3_aa: CASSLGGTSSNEQFF
d_call: TRBD1; clone_size: NA; j_call: TRBJ1-1; v_call: TRBV19; cdr3_nt: TGTGCCACCGGACAGGGGAGACTCAACACTGAAGCTTTCTTT; cdr3_aa: CATGQGRLNTEAFF
d_call: NA; clone_size: NA; j_call: TRBJ1-1; v_call: TRBV3-1/TRBV3-2; cdr3_nt: TGTGCCAGCAGCCCCGGGCAGGAGAACACTGAAGCTTTCTTT; cdr3_aa: CASSPGQENTEAFF
d_call: TRBD1; clone_size: NA; j_call: TRBJ1-6; v_call: TRBV28; cdr3_nt: TGTGCCAGCAGTGGAACAGGGGCTTCACCCCTCCACTTT; cdr3_aa: CASSGTGASPLHF
d_call: NA; clone_size: NA; j_call: TRBJ2-7; v_call: TRBV5-1; cdr3_nt: TGCGCCAGCAGCTTGGAGCCGTCAAGTTCGGGGGAGCAGTACTTC; cdr3_aa: CASSLEPSSSGEQYF
d_call: NA; clone_size: NA; j_call: TRBJ1-1; v_call: TRBV28; cdr3_nt: TGTGCCAGCAGTACAGGGTTCAGGGGAACTGAAGCTTTCTTT; cdr3_aa: CASSTGFRGTEAFF
d_call: TRBD1; clone_size: NA; j_call: TRBJ2-5; v_call: TRBV9; cdr3_nt: TGTGCCAGCAGCGTTACAGGGGGAGAGACCCAGTACTTC; cdr3_aa: CASSVTGGETQYF
d_call: NA; clone_size: few; j_call: TRBJ1-5; v_call: TRBV18; cdr3_nt: TGTGCCAGCTCACCGGATGGCGGAACTCAGCCCCAGCATTTT; cdr3_aa: CASSPDGGTQPQHF
d_call: TRBD2; clone_size: NA; j_call: TRBJ2-1; v_call: TRBV19; cdr3_nt: TGTGCCAGTAGTACGGGCGGGGGGGCCTCGCAGTTCTTC; cdr3_aa: CASSTGGGASQFF
d_call: NA; clone_size: once; j_call: TRBJ1-5; v_call: TRBV2; cdr3_nt: TGTGCCAGCAGTGATATTAGCAATCAGCCCCAGCATTTT; cdr3_aa: CASSDISNQPQHF
d_call: NA; clone_size: NA; j_call: TRBJ1-1; v_call: TRBV30; cdr3_nt: TGTGCCTGGAGGGAGGGGTTCACTGAAGCTTTCTTT; cdr3_aa: CAWREGFTEAFF
d_call: NA; clone_size: NA; j_call: TRBJ1-2; v_call: TRBV19; cdr3_nt: TGTGCCAGTAGTGAAACGGGGGCCGGGGATTATGGCTACACCTTC; cdr3_aa: CASSETGAGDYGYTF
d_call: NA; clone_size: medium-sized; j_call: TRBJ2-3; v_call: TRBV4-2; cdr3_nt: TGTGCCAGCAGCCAAGAGTCACAGGCAGATACGCAGTATTTT; cdr3_aa: CASSQESQADTQYF
d_call: NA; clone_size: NA; j_call: TRBJ1-3; v_call: TRBV28; cdr3_nt: TGTGCCAGCAGCGAAGGCCGATGGTTAGGTGGAAACACCATATATTTT; cdr3_aa: CASSEGRWLGGNTIYF
d_call: NA; clone_size: NA; j_call: TRBJ2-2; v_call: TRBV20-1; cdr3_nt: TGCAGTGCTAGTGTCCCGAACACCGGGGAGCTGTTTTTT; cdr3_aa: CSASVPNTGELFF
d_call: NA; clone_size: NA; j_call: TRBJ2-5; v_call: TRBV27; cdr3_nt: TGTGCCAGCAGTTCCCAAGAGACCCAGTACTTC; cdr3_aa: CASSSQETQYF
d_call: TRBD2; clone_size: NA; j_call: TRBJ2-1; v_call: TRBV7-2; cdr3_nt: TGTGCCAGCAGCTTAGCTTTCGGGCTAGCGGGGGGGCCGTCCGATGAGCAGTTCTTC; cdr3_aa: CASSLAFGLAGGPSDEQFF
d_call: NA; clone_size: NA; j_call: TRBJ1-6; v_call: TRBV14; cdr3_nt: TGTGCCAGCAGCCAAGGGCCCGAAGCCGACAGTTGGAATTCACCCCTCCACTTT; cdr3_aa: CASSQGPEADSWNSPLHF
d_call: NA; clone_size: few; j_call: TRBJ2-5; v_call: TRBV9; cdr3_nt: TGTGCCAGCAGCGCAGATAGCGGAGGGGGAGAGACCCAGTACTTC; cdr3_aa: CASSADSGGGETQYF
d_call: TRBD1; clone_size: few; j_call: TRBJ2-7; v_call: TRBV28; cdr3_nt: TGTGCCAGCAGTAGGGGACAGGGTTCTGGGACCTACGAGCAGTACTTC; cdr3_aa: CASSRGQGSGTYEQYF
d_call: NA; clone_size: NA; j_call: TRBJ2-3; v_call: TRBV15; cdr3_nt: TGTGCCACCAGCAGAGAAATAAGTCCCACAGATACGCAGTATTTT; cdr3_aa: CATSREISPTDTQYF
d_call: NA; clone_size: NA; j_call: TRBJ2-5; v_call: TRBV5-4; cdr3_nt: TGTGCCAGCAGCTTAGTCGGGGTCTCCCAAGAGACCCAGTACTTC; cdr3_aa: CASSLVGVSQETQYF
d_call: TRBD1; clone_size: NA; j_call: TRBJ1-2; v_call: TRBV7-2; cdr3_nt: TGTGCCAGCAGCGCTAGTCACAGGGGGCTCGACTATGGCTACACCTTC; cdr3_aa: CASSASHRGLDYGYTF
d_call: TRBD2; clone_size: NA; j_call: TRBJ2-7; v_call: TRBV9; cdr3_nt: TGTGCCAGCAGTATCGGGACTAGCGGGAGTTACGAGCAGTACTTC; cdr3_aa: CASSIGTSGSYEQYF
d_call: TRBD1; clone_size: once; j_call: TRBJ2-7; v_call: TRBV3-1/TRBV3-2; cdr3_nt: TGTGCCAGCAGCCAAGAGGACAGGGGGAACTACGAGCAGTACTTC; cdr3_aa: CASSQEDRGNYEQYF
d_call: NA; clone_size: NA; j_call: TRBJ1-3; v_call: TRBV28; cdr3_nt: TGTGCCAGCAGTTCGGAACACCGTGGAAACACCATATATTTT; cdr3_aa: CASSSEHRGNTIYF
d_call: TRBD1; clone_size: NA; j_call: TRBJ1-5; v_call: TRBV19; cdr3_nt: TGTGCCAGTAGTTCTCACCCGGGGACAGGTCCCAATCAGCCCCAGCATTTT; cdr3_aa: CASSSHPGTGPNQPQHF
d_call: NA; clone_size: NA; j_call: TRBJ1-4; v_call: TRBV6-1; cdr3_nt: TGTGCCAGCAGTGAACCCGGGAATGAAAAACTGTTTTTT; cdr3_aa: CASSEPGNEKLFF
d_call: TRBD1; clone_size: NA; j_call: TRBJ2-2; v_call: TRBV7-8; cdr3_nt: TGTGCCAGCAGCCTTATGGGACAGGGTCTCGGGGAGCTGTTTTTT; cdr3_aa: CASSLMGQGLGELFF
d_call: TRBD1; clone_size: NA; j_call: TRBJ1-2; v_call: TRBV2; cdr3_nt: TGTGCCAGCACCCCAGGACAGGGATATGGCTACACCTTC; cdr3_aa: CASTPGQGYGYTF
d_call: NA; clone_size: NA; j_call: TRBJ2-7; v_call: TRBV28; cdr3_nt: TGTGCCAGCCATTCAGTCGGGGGGCGCTACGAGCAGTACTTC; cdr3_aa: CASHSVGGRYEQYF
d_call: TRBD2; clone_size: NA; j_call: TRBJ2-7; v_call: TRBV19; cdr3_nt: TGTGCCAGTAGTTCCTCAGCGGGAGTCGGTGTCGAGCAGTACTTC; cdr3_aa: CASSSSAGVGVEQYF
d_call: NA; clone_size: NA; j_call: TRBJ1-5; v_call: TRBV28; cdr3_nt: TGTGCCAGCAGTTTGGGTTACAATCAGCCCCAGCATTTT; cdr3_aa: CASSLGYNQPQHF
d_call: NA; clone_size: NA; j_call: TRBJ2-1; v_call: TRBV14; cdr3_nt: TGTGCCAGCAGCCTGGGGCTAGCGACATACAATGAGCAGTTCTTC; cdr3_aa: CASSLGLATYNEQFF
d_call: NA; clone_size: NA; j_call: TRBJ1-1; v_call: TRBV11-2; cdr3_nt: TGTGCCAGCAGCTTAGGGATGGGGGTTGCTGAAGCTTTCTTT; cdr3_aa: CASSLGMGVAEAFF
d_call: NA; clone_size: once; j_call: TRBJ2-7; v_call: TRBV11-2; cdr3_nt: TGTGCCAGCAGCGCGATCGTCGAGCAGTACTTC; cdr3_aa: CASSAIVEQYF
d_call: NA; clone_size: NA; j_call: TRBJ2-4; v_call: TRBV29-1; cdr3_nt: TGCAGCGTTGCGACGGGCGTAGACGGGGTTAGGGGCTTC; cdr3_aa: CSVATGVDGVRGF
d_call: NA; clone_size: NA; j_call: TRBJ2-2; v_call: TRBV14; cdr3_nt: TGTGCCAGCAGCCAAGAGAGGCCCGGGGAGCTGTTTTTT; cdr3_aa: CASSQERPGELFF
d_call: TRBD2; clone_size: NA; j_call: TRBJ2-7; v_call: TRBV11-2; cdr3_nt: TGTGCCAGCAGCTTAGGCGGGAGTCTATCCTACGAGCAGTACTTC; cdr3_aa: CASSLGGSLSYEQYF
d_call: NA; clone_size: once; j_call: TRBJ2-3; v_call: TRBV15; cdr3_nt: TGTGCCACCAGCGGAAGAGGGGAGGATACGCAGTATTTT; cdr3_aa: CATSGRGEDTQYF
d_call: NA; clone_size: NA; j_call: TRBJ2-5; v_call: TRBV7-2; cdr3_nt: TGTGCCAGCAGCTTAGACGATTCCCAAGAGACCCAGTACTTC; cdr3_aa: CASSLDDSQETQYF
d_call: TRBD1; clone_size: NA; j_call: TRBJ2-1; v_call: TRBV28; cdr3_nt: TGTGCCAGCAGCCGCGCCGGGACAGGGGCTATGGAGCAGTTCTTC; cdr3_aa: CASSRAGTGAMEQFF
d_call: NA; clone_size: NA; j_call: TRBJ2-7; v_call: TRBV6-6; cdr3_nt: TGTGCCAGCAGTTACTCGCCCGACCGCATCCAGCGGCAGTACTTC; cdr3_aa: CASSYSPDRIQRQYF
d_call: NA; clone_size: NA; j_call: TRBJ1-4; v_call: TRBV24-1; cdr3_nt: TGTGCCACCAGTGACGAACAGGGCGAAAAACTGTTTTTT; cdr3_aa: CATSDEQGEKLFF
d_call: TRBD2; clone_size: few; j_call: TRBJ2-5; v_call: TRBV27; cdr3_nt: TGTGCCAGCAGTCCGCCCCCCCATAGCGGGGGGTCACCCCAGTACTTC; cdr3_aa: CASSPPPHSGGSPQYF
d_call: NA; clone_size: NA; j_call: TRBJ1-1; v_call: TRBV9; cdr3_nt: TGTGCCAGCAGCGTAGGTTCCCAGAACACTGAAGCTTTCTTT; cdr3_aa: CASSVGSQNTEAFF